Below, 3 T cell receptor beta chains from the same sample are listed, as sequenced in a study of blood T cell repertoires in COVID-19. Only in-frame clones appear in the TCRdb table, and some are missing; sequencing was by immunoSEQ multiplex PCR. The sample includes around 260,000 clones, approximately 85% of them seen just once. The sequenced sample consisted of PBMCs or T cells enriched from blood (not recorded which). Every receptor here comes from a woman aged 25 to 39 who had recovered from COVID-19.

J is TRBJ2-7 and V is TRBV4-1, with D perhaps TRBD1 (5 bases). Between the trimmed V and J ends, which lost 1 base and 0 bases, there was a span of 7 bases. Germline V gene data show CDR1 as MGHRA and CDR2 as YSYEKL. The CDR3 covers 14 residues. The CDR3 nucleotides are TGCGCCAGCAGCCAAGTGGACACCTCCTACGAGCAGTACTTC. This translates into CASSQVDTSYEQYF.

V usage is TRBV28 and J usage is TRBJ2-2, with D perhaps TRBD2 (6 bases). V lost 2 bases and J lost 3, with 10 bases in between. This CDR3 spans 15 amino acids. Germline V gene sequence: CDR1 MDHEN, CDR2 SYDVKM. The CDR3 DNA is TGTGCCAGCAGTTTACGGGGGTCCTACACCGGGGAGCTGTTTTTT. It translates to CASSLRGSYTGELFF.

The chain couples TRBV7-9 to TRBJ1-1; TRBD1 aligns across 8 bases. The CDR3 sequence is 14 residues long. CDR1 is SEHNR, CDR2 FQNEAQ, per germline (reference sequence). The junction had 6 bases not matched to a gene; V was cut back by 4 bases and J by 5 bases. CDR3 loop: CASSSMTGETEAFF. The CDR3 coding sequence is TGTGCCAGCAGCTCAATGACAGGGGAGACTGAAGCTTTCTTT.